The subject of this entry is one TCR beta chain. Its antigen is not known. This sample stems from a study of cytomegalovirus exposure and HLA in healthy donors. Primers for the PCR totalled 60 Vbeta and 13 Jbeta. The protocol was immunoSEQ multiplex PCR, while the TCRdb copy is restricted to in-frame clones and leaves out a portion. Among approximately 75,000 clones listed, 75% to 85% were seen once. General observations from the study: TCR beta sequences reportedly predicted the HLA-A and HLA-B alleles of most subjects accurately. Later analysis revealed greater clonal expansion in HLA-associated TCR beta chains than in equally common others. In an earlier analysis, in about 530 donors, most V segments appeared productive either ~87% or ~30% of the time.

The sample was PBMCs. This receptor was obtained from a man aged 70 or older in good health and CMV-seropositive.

The CDR3 is CASREDTGELFF. Here the CDR3 DNA reads TGTGCCAGCAGGGAGGACACCGGGGAGCTGTTTTTT. The chain employs TRBV28 and TRBJ2-2; a weak D match, TRBD2 (5 bases). V lost 6 bases, J lost 3 bases, and 5 bases lay in between. This CDR3 spans 12 amino acids. CDR1 and CDR2 from the germline V gene are MDHEN and SYDVKM.